This T cell receptor beta chain was captured by sequencing in a study of T cell responses to AZD1222 COVID-19 vaccine. Background on the study: Pooling was applied to second doses at about 4 or about 12 weeks. Study conclusions and caveats: Baseline testing showed seropositivity in only a handful of AZD1222 recipients. In a largely white British group with more females than males, clonal diversity was possibly underestimated. Repertoires were obtained only post-peak T cell response.

Produced via immunoSEQ multiplex PCR; TCRdb's table is partial and in-frame only. The repertoire holds 180,000 or so clones, about 89% seen once, with 1.5% to 2% in the top ten. V dropped 6 bases and J dropped 4; count of bases not matched to a gene: 6. The CDR3 is 14 residues long. Germline V CDR1 and CDR2: MDHEN, SYDVKM. A remark on this clone: Its specificity is not known.

The source is an adult in good health. Sequenced material: peripheral blood, taken on day 0 of AZD1222 vaccination. The chain combines TRBV28 with TRBJ1-2; TRBD1 aligns across 9 bases. The DNA of the CDR3 is TGTGCCAGCAGGCCACAGGGGGCCCCCTATGGCTACACCTTC. Its translation: CASRPQGAPYGYTF.